In its sample, the clone carrying this T cell receptor beta chain was seen a few times. For TCR beta, libraries came from iRepertoire HTBI primers and Arm-PCR of CDR3 regions. One entry per CDR3 protein results from TCRdb running MiXCR on the multiplex PCR reads. The profile shows hundreds of thousands of distinct CDR3 sequences, about 22% of them singletons. The time point denotes: persistent/refractory GD, antithyroid drugs over 5 years with positive TRAb. There was RNA extracted from PBMCs, and the TCR library was made from it. The data were taken from a study of regulatory T cells in long-lasting Graves disease. Germline V gene sequence: CDR1 LNHDA, CDR2 SQIVND (reference sequence). V was pared by 3 bases and J by 3 bases, with 8 bases between. The CDR3 consists of 13 residues.

The receptor was derived from a female donor with Graves disease. Sequenced here: peripheral blood mononuclear cells (PBMCs), sampled when the disease was refractory, from a patient treated with antithyroid drugs. The rearrangement joins TRBV19 to TRBJ2-5; the D is unclear. CDR3 amino acids: CASSIDQEETQYF. The CDR3 DNA reads TGTGCCAGTAGTATTGACCAAGAAGAGACCCAGTACTTC.